The 32 T cell receptor beta chains reported below all come from one sample, sequenced in a study of blood T cell repertoires in COVID-19. TCRdb's copy holds only in-frame clones and misses some; the assay was immunoSEQ multiplex PCR. The table records some 150,000 clones, more than 65% of them present only once. Specimen: peripheral blood. These TCRs come from a man aged 55-75 years with acute or convalescent COVID-19.

This sequence joins TRBV19 and TRBJ2-3, with TRBD2 identical over 8 bases. The CDR3 contains 14 residues. The germline V gene has CDR1 LNHDA and CDR2 SQIVND (reference sequence). J was trimmed by 1 base and V by 5 bases; bases with no gene match: 2. The CDR3 here is CASSGLARTDTQYF. The CDR3 DNA is TGTGCCAGTAGTGGACTAGCACGCACAGATACGCAGTATTTT.

The rearrangement links TRBV10-1 to TRBJ2-7; 12 bases line up with TRBD2. The CDR3 extends over 14 amino acids. With 6 bases clipped from V and 2 bases from J, the junction kept 2 bases outside the gene matches. Germline V gives CDR1 WNHNN, CDR2 SYGVQD (reference sequence). DNA of the CDR3: TGCGCCAGCAGGACTAGCGGGAGCCCCTACGAGCAGTACTTC. This codes for CASRTSGSPYEQYF.

The gene calls are TRBV6-1 and TRBJ2-5, with 11 nucleotides matching TRBD2. Trimming cost V 2 bases and J 1 base; bases outside gene matches: 3. This CDR3 is built from 16 residues. CDR1 and CDR2 from the germline V gene are MNHNS and SASEGT. CDR3 coding DNA: TGTGCCAGCAGTGAATGGCTAGCGGGAGGCCAAGAGACCCAGTACTTC. Translation: CASSEWLAGGQETQYF.

This rearrangement joins TRBV28 to TRBJ1-2; possibly TRBD1 for D (5 bases). Germline values: CDR1 MDHEN, CDR2 SYDVKM. Between the trimmed V and J ends, which lost 7 bases and 5 bases, there was a span of 14 bases. CDR3 length equals 13 residues. CDR3 loop: CASTDRGEYGYTF. In nucleotides, the CDR3 is TGTGCCAGCACCGACAGAGGAGAGTATGGCTACACCTTC.

This clone was counted only a few times. This rearrangement joins TRBV28 to TRBJ1-5; D possibly corresponds to TRBD1 (6 bases). The length of the CDR3 is 15 residues. The germline CDR1 and CDR2 sequences are MDHEN and SYDVKM. V was pared by 7 bases and J by 2 bases, with 15 bases between. CDR3 sequence reads: CASKTGGRGNQPQHF. The DNA for the CDR3 is TGTGCCAGCAAGACAGGTGGAAGGGGCAATCAGCCCCAGCATTTT.

This clone has a count of ten or more. This rearrangement joins TRBV6-5 to TRBJ1-2; a weak D match, TRBD1 (5 bases). V lost 6 bases, J lost 0 bases, and 11 bases lay in between. Looked up from germline, CDR1 is MNHEY and CDR2 is SVGAGI. This CDR3 contains 14 residues. In nucleotides, the CDR3 is TGTGCCAGCAGACAACAGGTAGCTAACTATGGCTACACCTTC. Residues: CASRQQVANYGYTF.

This chain joins TRBV19 and TRBJ2-5, with 13 nucleotides matching TRBD2. The CDR3 is made up of 15 amino acids. The J segment lost 2 bases and the V segment lost 4 bases, leaving 1 base of the junction unmatched. CDR1 and CDR2 (germline): LNHDA, SQIVND (reference sequence). The CDR3 DNA reads as TGTGCCAGTAGTACGGGACTAGCGGGGCAAGAGACCCAGTACTTC. Residues: CASSTGLAGQETQYF.

V is TRBV5-1 and J is TRBJ1-4, with D possibly matching TRBD1 (6 bases). CDR1 is SGHRS and CDR2 is YFSETQ in the germline V gene. The CDR3 is made up of 16 amino acids. V lost 4 bases and J lost 4, with 17 bases in between. The CDR3: CASSLSPGGGNEKLFF. Here the CDR3 DNA reads TGCGCCAGCAGCCTCTCACCGGGGGGCGGTAATGAAAAACTGTTTTTT.

The chain links TRBV30 to TRBJ1-4, with D maybe TRBD1 (6 bases). The CDR3 loop spans 13 amino acids. Trimming pared 2 bases from V and 10 bases from J, leaving 14 bases between. Germline assignment: CDR1 GTSNPN and CDR2 SVGIG (reference sequence). CDR3 coding DNA: TGTGCCTGGAGTAGGGGGGAGGGTGGAAAACTGTTTTTT. It codes for CAWSRGEGGKLFF.

This chain links TRBV10-1 with TRBJ2-7, with 14 bases lining up with TRBD2. CDR1 and CDR2 from the germline V gene are WNHNN and SYGVQD (reference sequence). V lost 9 bases and J lost 4; bases outside the gene matches: 8. CDR3 size: 15 residues. CDR3 sequence (DNA): TGCGCCAGTTCCGAAGGGACTAGCGGGAGTTACGAGCAGTACTTC. Its protein is CASSEGTSGSYEQYF.

This clone was seen more than once but under ten times. This rearrangement joins TRBV28 to TRBJ2-7, with no clear D. V lost 2 bases to trimming and J lost 5 bases, with 7 bases between them. Germline-derived CDR1 and CDR2 are MDHEN and SYDVKM. The CDR3 is 12 residues long. This CDR3 is CASSLLRDEQYF. As DNA, the CDR3 is TGTGCCAGCAGTTTACTCCGTGACGAGCAGTACTTC.

The chain couples TRBV10-2 to TRBJ2-3, with 8 bases aligning to TRBD2. Trimming at V came to 6 bases and at J to 5 bases, leaving 4 bases not matched to a gene. Looked up from germline, CDR1 is WSHSY and CDR2 is SAAADI. The CDR3 covers 13 residues. The DNA for the CDR3 is TGCGCCAGCAGCCGACTAGCGCAAGATACGCAGTATTTT. This sequence encodes CASSRLAQDTQYF.

This clone was seen only once. V usage is TRBV30 and J usage is TRBJ1-2; the D gene is possibly TRBD1 (5 bases). This CDR3 has 14 residues. Germline V lookup: CDR1 GTSNPN, CDR2 SVGIG (reference sequence). V shed 5 bases and J shed 4 bases, with 17 bases lying between them. CDR3 loop: CAWSAGGSGYGYTF. CDR3 nucleotides: TGTGCCTGGTCAGCGGGGGGTAGCGGCTATGGCTACACCTTC.

J is TRBJ2-7 and V is TRBV3-1 (or the pseudogene TRBV3-2); D unresolved. V dropped 6 bases and J dropped 3 bases, with 6 bases sitting between them. Looked up from germline, CDR1 is LGHDT and CDR2 is YNNKEL (reference sequence). The CDR3 runs 11 residues. CDR3 bases: TGTGCCAGCAGTCGAGGCTACGAGCAGTACTTC. Its translation: CASSRGYEQYF.

The chain combines TRBV7-2 with TRBJ2-2; possibly TRBD1 for D (5 bases). The CDR3 sequence is 16 residues long. V was cut by 5 bases and J by 4 bases, with 17 bases left in between. Germline V gives CDR1 SGHTA, CDR2 FQGNSA. The CDR3 loop is CASSPVDIFPTGELFF. The CDR3 DNA reads as TGTGCCAGCAGCCCCGTGGACATATTCCCCACCGGGGAGCTGTTTTTT.

The V and J genes are TRBV9 and TRBJ2-3, with D perhaps matching TRBD1 (5 bases). V was clipped by 0 bases and J by 4 bases, with 12 bases between them. The CDR3 covers 15 residues. Germline lookup yields CDR1 SGDLS and CDR2 YYNGEE. The chain's CDR3 is CASSVEVGVADTQYF. The CDR3 region has the DNA TGTGCCAGCAGCGTAGAGGTAGGGGTGGCAGATACGCAGTATTTT.

The chain links TRBV30 to TRBJ2-7; 11 bases are shared with TRBD1. Germline values: CDR1 GTSNPN, CDR2 SVGIG (reference sequence). The CDR3 is 13 residues long. V lost 7 bases and J lost 3; bases outside the gene matches: 5. Written as DNA, the CDR3 is TGTGCCTCGACCGGGACAGGGGGCTACGAGCAGTACTTC. Amino acids: CASTGTGGYEQYF. Based on the CDR3 plus reference TRBV30 and TRBJ2-7, the full variable domain is SQTIHQWPATLVQPVGSPLSLECTVEGTSNPNLYWYRQAAGRGLQLLFYSVGIGQISSEVPQNLSASRPQDRQFILSSKKLLLSDSGFYLCASTGTGGYEQYFGPGTRLTVT.

The chain recombines TRBV15 with TRBJ2-6, with 7 bases fitting TRBD1. This CDR3 has 21 residues. The germline gives CDR1 LNHNV, CDR2 YYDKDF (reference sequence). Trimming took 3 bases from V and 0 from J; bases not matched to a gene: 17. The CDR3 nucleotides are TGTGCCACCAGCAGTCGTCGCCCGGAGGACAGGCGGACCTCTGGGGCCAACGTCCTGACTTTC. Translation: CATSSRRPEDRRTSGANVLTF. The variable domain in full, completed from reference TRBV15 and TRBJ2-6, reads DAMVIQNPRYQVTQFGKPVTLSCSQTLNHNVMYWYQQKSSQAPKLLFHYYDKDFNNEADTPDNFQSRRPNTSFCFLDIRSPGLGDTAMYLCATSSRRPEDRRTSGANVLTFGAGSRLTVL.

This clone was picked up a small number of times. The chain links TRBV30 to TRBJ2-1; 8 positions match TRBD2. V shed 4 bases, J shed 8 bases, and the junction held 10 bases outside the gene matches. This CDR3 comprises 14 residues. Germline assignment: CDR1 GTSNPN and CDR2 SVGIG (reference sequence). The CDR3 DNA is TGTGCCTGGACCGTCCCTCCGGGACTAGATGAGCAGTTCTTC. Its translation is CAWTVPPGLDEQFF.

This rearrangement joins TRBV5-1 to TRBJ2-5; TRBD2 matches 10 bases. Germline V gives CDR1 SGHRS, CDR2 YFSETQ. With 0 bases clipped from V and 4 bases from J, the junction kept 6 bases outside the gene matches. The length of the CDR3 is 16 residues. The CDR3 sequence is CASSLAPSGSGETQYF. In DNA, the CDR3 is TGCGCCAGCAGCTTGGCCCCTAGCGGGAGTGGAGAGACCCAGTACTTC.

This chain joins TRBV7-2 and TRBJ1-3; D is possibly TRBD1 (6 bases). In germline, CDR1 is SGHTA, CDR2 FQGNSA. The ends were cut back, 2 bases at V and 0 bases at J, with 14 bases in the middle. This CDR3 has 17 amino acids. CDR3 amino acids: CASSLQGQLFSGNTIYF. The CDR3 bases are TGTGCCAGCAGCTTACAAGGACAGCTCTTCTCTGGAAACACCATATATTTT.

This chain joins TRBV28 and TRBJ1-1; 8 bases fit TRBD1. This CDR3 spans 17 amino acids. V shed 0 bases and J 1 base; nucleotides not matched to a gene: 7. CDR1 and CDR2 from the germline V gene are MDHEN and SYDVKM. CDR3 sequence: CASSLWDREDENTEAFF. The CDR3 nucleotides read TGTGCCAGCAGTTTATGGGACAGGGAAGACGAGAACACTGAAGCTTTCTTT.

The gene calls are TRBV6-5 and TRBJ1-2, with 9 bases matching TRBD1. The CDR3 covers 13 residues. Germline V lookup: CDR1 MNHEY, CDR2 SVGAGI. Trimming removed 7 bases from V and 4 bases from J; junction bases left unmatched: 4. CDR3 amino acids: CASTKQGAYGYTF. CDR3 sequence (DNA): TGTGCCAGCACCAAACAGGGGGCCTATGGCTACACCTTC.

The rearrangement links TRBV6-5 to TRBJ2-7; D remains unclear. This CDR3 is built from 12 residues. CDR1 is MNHEY and CDR2 is SVGAGI in the germline V gene. The V gene lost 7 bases and the J gene lost 3 bases, with 10 bases spanning the gap. For the CDR3, the DNA is TGTGCCAGCACGATACGAGGCTACGAGCAGTACTTC. As protein: CASTIRGYEQYF.

This chain connects TRBV3-1 (or the pseudogene TRBV3-2) to TRBJ2-6, with TRBD2 matching 7 bases. J lost 4 bases, V lost 4 bases, and 10 bases had no gene match. Germline loops: CDR1 LGHDT, CDR2 YNNKEL (reference sequence). This CDR3 is 17 amino acids long. The CDR3 sequence is CASSRLSGTGGANVLTF. The CDR3 DNA reads TGTGCCAGCAGCCGCCTCAGCGGGACGGGAGGGGCCAACGTCCTGACTTTC.

This clone was counted at least ten times. The rearrangement uses TRBV24-1 and TRBJ1-4; D is ambiguous. Germline loops: CDR1 KGHDR, CDR2 SFDVKD. V was clipped by 4 bases and J by 1 base, with 18 bases between them. The CDR3 sequence is 18 residues long. The CDR3 here is CATSDSAVVEETNEKLFF. For the CDR3, the DNA is TGTGCCACCAGTGACAGCGCCGTGGTTGAAGAAACTAATGAAAAACTGTTTTTT.

The J gene is TRBJ2-1, the V gene TRBV11-2; a weak D match, TRBD2 (5 bases). V was trimmed by 4 bases and J by 6 bases, leaving 16 bases between them. Germline lookup yields CDR1 SGHAT and CDR2 FQNNGV. This CDR3 has 15 residues. The CDR3 protein is CASSSITTGSNEQFF. As DNA, the CDR3 is TGTGCCAGCAGCTCTATAACGACGGGGTCCAATGAGCAGTTCTTC.

The genes are TRBV28 and TRBJ1-1, with a possible D match to TRBD1 (6 bases). This CDR3 region has 15 residues. Germline V gene sequence: CDR1 MDHEN, CDR2 SYDVKM. With 6 bases removed from V and 0 bases from J, the gap between germline ends came to 14 bases. CDR3 protein: CASREQGLMNTEAFF. CDR3 nucleotides: TGTGCCAGCAGAGAACAGGGTCTAATGAACACTGAAGCTTTCTTT.

The chain couples TRBV3-1 (or the pseudogene TRBV3-2) to TRBJ2-3, with 16 bases identical to TRBD2. The CDR3 is 18 residues long. V lost 0 bases, J lost 4 bases, and 4 bases stayed unmatched. The germline V gene encodes CDR1 LGHDT and CDR2 YNNKEL (reference sequence). The CDR3 coding sequence is TGTGCCAGCAGCCAAGACGGGACTAGCGGGAGGGCCCCAGATACGCAGTATTTT. This codes for CASSQDGTSGRAPDTQYF.

This clone has a handful of counts. The J gene is TRBJ2-7, the V gene TRBV10-2, with D hard to call. Trimming removed 6 bases from V and 0 bases from J, with 9 bases in between. The CDR3 is made up of 13 amino acids. Germline CDR1 reads WSHSY; CDR2 reads SAAADI. CDR3 sequence: CASRASNSYEQYF. CDR3 coding DNA: TGCGCCAGCAGAGCCTCAAACTCCTACGAGCAGTACTTC.

The chain joins TRBV25-1 to TRBJ2-3; 10 positions match TRBD2. V gave up 5 bases and J gave up 3 bases; unmatched junction bases: 5. CDR1 and CDR2 (germline): MGHDK, SYGVNS. The CDR3 contains 15 residues. The CDR3 DNA reads TGTGCCAGCAGTCCTAGCGGGAGAGGGACAGATACGCAGTATTTT. Translating gives CASSPSGRGTDTQYF.

This sequence joins TRBV4-2 and TRBJ1-2; 7 nucleotides agree with TRBD1. Trimming took 0 bases from V and 5 from J; bases not matched to a gene: 12. This CDR3 comprises 17 residues. Germline V gene sequence: CDR1 LGHNA, CDR2 YNFKEQ. The CDR3 protein is CASSQEPGQPLTYGYTF. CDR3 DNA sequence: TGTGCCAGCAGCCAAGAACCGGGACAGCCCTTGACTTATGGCTACACCTTC.